The clone carrying this TCR beta chain was seen only a few times. The sample belongs to a study of T cells in Graves' hyperthyroidism and ophthalmopathy. Study background: Any treatment followed the collection of peripheral blood at initial diagnosis.

Amplification yielded TCR beta CDR3 regions, with RNA transcripts as the source. The TCR CDR3 first-round RT-PCR relied on the HTBI primer set. One entry per CDR3 protein, called by TCRdb with MiXCR from the multiplex PCR reads. The sample lists about 600,000 distinct CDR3 sequences, around 14% seen once, with 6.5% to 9% in the top ten. The germline V and J ends were trimmed by 2 bases and 0 bases, with 12 bases remaining between them. Germline V gene lookup returns CDR1 MNHEY and CDR2 SMNVEV (reference sequence). CDR3 length equals 16 residues. Sequenced input: blood. The rearrangement links TRBV27 to TRBJ2-3; TRBD2 is a possible D gene (5 bases). The sequence came from a woman aged 18-29 years with Graves' ophthalmopathy. The DNA for the CDR3 is TGTGCCAGCAGTTTACGAGACGGACTCAGCACAGATACGCAGTATTTT. Its translation: CASSLRDGLSTDTQYF.